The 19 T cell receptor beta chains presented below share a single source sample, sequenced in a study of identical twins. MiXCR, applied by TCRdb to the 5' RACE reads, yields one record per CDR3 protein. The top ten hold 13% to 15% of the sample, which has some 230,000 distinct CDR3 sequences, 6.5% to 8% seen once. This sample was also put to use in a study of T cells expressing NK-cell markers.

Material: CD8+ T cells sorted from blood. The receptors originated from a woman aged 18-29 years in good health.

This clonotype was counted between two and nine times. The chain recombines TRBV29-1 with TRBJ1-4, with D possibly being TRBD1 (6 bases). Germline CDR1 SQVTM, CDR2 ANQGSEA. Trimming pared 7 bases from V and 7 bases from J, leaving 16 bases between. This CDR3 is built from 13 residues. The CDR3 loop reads CSALRQTGEKLFF. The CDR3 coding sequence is TGCAGCGCGTTGAGGCAGACAGGTGAAAAACTGTTTTTT.

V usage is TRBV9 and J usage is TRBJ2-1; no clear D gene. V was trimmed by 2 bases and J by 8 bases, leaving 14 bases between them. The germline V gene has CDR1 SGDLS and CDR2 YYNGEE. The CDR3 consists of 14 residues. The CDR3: CASSVGPGRDEQFF. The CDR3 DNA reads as TGTGCCAGCAGCGTGGGCCCAGGTCGGGATGAGCAGTTCTTC.

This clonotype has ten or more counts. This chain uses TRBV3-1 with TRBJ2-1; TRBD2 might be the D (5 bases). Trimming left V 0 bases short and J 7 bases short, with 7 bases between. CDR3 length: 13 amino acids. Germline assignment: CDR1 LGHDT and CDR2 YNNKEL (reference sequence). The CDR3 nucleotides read TGTGCCAGCAGCCAAGATACGGGGAATGAGCAGTTCTTC. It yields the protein CASSQDTGNEQFF.

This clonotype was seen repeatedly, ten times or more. The CDR3 loop is CASSPPDGGVEQFF. Written as DNA, the CDR3 is TGCGCCAGCAGCCCCCCGGACGGCGGAGTTGAGCAGTTCTTC. J is TRBJ2-1 and V is TRBV5-1; D is unclear. This CDR3 has 14 amino acids. Trimming left V 4 bases short and J 9 bases short, with 17 bases between. Germline loops: CDR1 SGHRS, CDR2 YFSETQ. Full variable domain (missing parts from reference TRBV5-1 and TRBJ2-1): KAGVTQTPRYLIKTRGQQVTLSCSPISGHRSVSWYQQTPGQGLQFLFEYFSETQRNKGNFPGRFSGRQFSNSRSEMNVSTLELGDSALYLCASSPPDGGVEQFFGPGTRLTVL.

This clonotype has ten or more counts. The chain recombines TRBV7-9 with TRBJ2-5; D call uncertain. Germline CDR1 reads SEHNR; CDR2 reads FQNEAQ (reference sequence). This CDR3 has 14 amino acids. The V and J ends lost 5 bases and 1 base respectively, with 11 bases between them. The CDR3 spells CASSPARVQETQYF. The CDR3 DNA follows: TGTGCCAGCAGCCCCGCTCGGGTCCAAGAGACCCAGTACTTC. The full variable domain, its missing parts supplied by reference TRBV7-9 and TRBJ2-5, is DTGVSQNPRHKITKRGQNVTFRCDPISEHNRLYWYRQTLGQGPEFLTYFQNEAQLEKSRLLSDRFSAERPKGSFSTLEIQRTEQGDSAMYLCASSPARVQETQYFGPGTRLLVL.

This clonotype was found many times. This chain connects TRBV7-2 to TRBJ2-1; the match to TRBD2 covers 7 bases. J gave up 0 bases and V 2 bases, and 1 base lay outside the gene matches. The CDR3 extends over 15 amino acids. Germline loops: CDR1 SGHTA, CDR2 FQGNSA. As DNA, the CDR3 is TGTGCCAGCAGCTTACTAGCGGCCTCCTACAATGAGCAGTTCTTC. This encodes CASSLLAASYNEQFF.

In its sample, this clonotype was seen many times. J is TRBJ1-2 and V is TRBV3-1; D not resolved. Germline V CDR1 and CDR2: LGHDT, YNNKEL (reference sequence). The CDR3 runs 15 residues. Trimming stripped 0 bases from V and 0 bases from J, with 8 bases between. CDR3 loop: CASSQEHSPNYGYTF. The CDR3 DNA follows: TGTGCCAGCAGCCAAGAACACAGCCCTAACTATGGCTACACCTTC.

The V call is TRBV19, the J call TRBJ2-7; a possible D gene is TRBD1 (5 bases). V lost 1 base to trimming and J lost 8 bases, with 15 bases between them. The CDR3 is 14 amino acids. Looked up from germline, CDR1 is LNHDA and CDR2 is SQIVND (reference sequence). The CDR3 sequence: CASSIGQGPLQQYF. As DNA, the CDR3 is TGTGCCAGTAGTATAGGTCAGGGCCCTCTCCAGCAGTACTTC.

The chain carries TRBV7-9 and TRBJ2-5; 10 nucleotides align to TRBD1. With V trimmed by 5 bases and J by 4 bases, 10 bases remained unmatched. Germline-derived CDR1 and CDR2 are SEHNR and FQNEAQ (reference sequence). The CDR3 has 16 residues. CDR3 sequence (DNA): TGTGCCAGCAGCCCGAGCCGGGACAGGGGCATAGAGACCCAGTACTTC. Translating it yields CASSPSRDRGIETQYF.

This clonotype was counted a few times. The CDR3: CASSLSLAGERNEQFF. CDR3 bases: TGTGCCAGCAGTTTAAGCCTAGCGGGAGAGAGGAATGAGCAGTTCTTC. The chain employs TRBV12-3 or TRBV12-4 and TRBJ2-1; 10 bases align to TRBD2. The length of the CDR3 is 16 residues. The junction had 8 bases not matched to a gene; V was cut back by 2 bases and J by 7 bases.

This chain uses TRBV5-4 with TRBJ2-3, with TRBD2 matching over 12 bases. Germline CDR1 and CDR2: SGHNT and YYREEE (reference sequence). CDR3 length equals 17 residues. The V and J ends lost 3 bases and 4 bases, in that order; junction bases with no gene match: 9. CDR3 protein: CASSSTSGGQSSDTQYF. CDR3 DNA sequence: TGTGCCAGCAGCTCGACTAGCGGGGGTCAGAGTTCAGATACGCAGTATTTT.

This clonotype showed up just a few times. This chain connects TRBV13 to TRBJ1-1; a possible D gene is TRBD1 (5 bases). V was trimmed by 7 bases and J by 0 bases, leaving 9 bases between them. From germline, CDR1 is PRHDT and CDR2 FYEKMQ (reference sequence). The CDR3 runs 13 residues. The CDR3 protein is CASNSGMNTEAFF. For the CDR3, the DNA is TGTGCCAGCAACTCAGGGATGAACACTGAAGCTTTCTTT. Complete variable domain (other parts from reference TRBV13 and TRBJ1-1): AAGVIQSPRHLIKEKRETATLKCYPIPRHDTVYWYQQGPGQDPQFLISFYEKMQSDKGSIPDRFSAQQFSDYHSELNMSSLELGDSALYFCASNSGMNTEAFFGQGTRLTVV.

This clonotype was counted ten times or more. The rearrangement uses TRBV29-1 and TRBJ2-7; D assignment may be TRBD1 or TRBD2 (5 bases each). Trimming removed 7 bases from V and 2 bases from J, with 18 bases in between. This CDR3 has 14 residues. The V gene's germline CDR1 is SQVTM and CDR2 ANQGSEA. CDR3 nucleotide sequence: TGCAGCGCCGAAGAGGGAGAGGGGACCTACGAGCAGTACTTC. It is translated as CSAEEGEGTYEQYF.

CDR3 DNA sequence: TGTGCCAGCAGCTTACGGGACAGGGGCTTCCCCCTCGATGGCTACACCTTC. As protein: CASSLRDRGFPLDGYTF. The V call is TRBV7-2, the J call TRBJ1-2; 10 bases line up with TRBD1. In germline, CDR1 is SGHTA, CDR2 FQGNSA. CDR3 length equals 17 residues. V trimming: 2 bases; J trimming: 6 bases; junction bases outside the gene matches: 12.

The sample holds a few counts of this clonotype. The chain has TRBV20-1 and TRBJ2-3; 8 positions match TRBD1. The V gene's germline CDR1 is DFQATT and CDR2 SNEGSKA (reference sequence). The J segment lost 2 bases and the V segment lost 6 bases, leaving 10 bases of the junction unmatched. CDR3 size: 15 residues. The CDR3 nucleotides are TGCAGTGCCGCGAGCAGGGGGCTATCCACAGATACGCAGTATTTT. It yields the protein CSAASRGLSTDTQYF.

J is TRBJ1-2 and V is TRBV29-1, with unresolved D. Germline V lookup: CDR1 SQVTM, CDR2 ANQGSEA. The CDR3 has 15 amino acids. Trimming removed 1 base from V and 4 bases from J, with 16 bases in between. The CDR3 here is CSVEVADPEPYGYTF. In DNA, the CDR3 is TGCAGCGTTGAAGTGGCCGATCCCGAACCCTATGGCTACACCTTC.

CDR3 region: CASSQEEAITDTQYF. CDR3 sequence (DNA): TGTGCCAGCAGCCAAGAGGAGGCTATCACAGATACGCAGTATTTT. The chain links TRBV3-1 to TRBJ2-3; weak D call: TRBD2 (5 bases). V lost 0 bases and J 2 bases, leaving 9 bases between the germline ends. Germline lookup yields CDR1 LGHDT and CDR2 YNNKEL (reference sequence). This CDR3 region has 15 residues.

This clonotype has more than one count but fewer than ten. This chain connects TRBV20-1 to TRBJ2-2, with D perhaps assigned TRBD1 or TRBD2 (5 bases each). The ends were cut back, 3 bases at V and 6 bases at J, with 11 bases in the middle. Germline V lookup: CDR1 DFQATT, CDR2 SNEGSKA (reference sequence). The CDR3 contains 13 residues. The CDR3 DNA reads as TGCAGTGCTAGTACGTCGGGACCCGGGGAGCTGTTTTTT. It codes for CSASTSGPGELFF.

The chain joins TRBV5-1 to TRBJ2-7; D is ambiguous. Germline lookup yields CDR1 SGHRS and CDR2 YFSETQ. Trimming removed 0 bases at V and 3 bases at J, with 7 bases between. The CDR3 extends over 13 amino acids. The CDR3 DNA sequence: TGCGCCAGCAGCTTGGCAAGGGACTACGAGCAGTACTTC. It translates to CASSLARDYEQYF.